The rows below give T cell receptor beta chains drawn from one sample of a study of T cell repertoires in cytomegalovirus infection. Via MiXCR, TCRdb re-called the reads, giving one row per CDR3 protein. The sample carries fewer than 700,000 distinct CDR3 sequences, 20% to 25% recorded once. Input material: CD8+ T cells from PBMCs. These receptor sequences come from a human donor in good health (CMV status not recorded). Some clones in this sample may be carry-over from other donors' samples. The CDR3 runs from the conserved cysteine through the conserved F or W. The order of the fields is CDR3 length, J gene, D gene, clone size, V gene, CDR3 protein, CDR3 DNA. A D gene is named only where the DNA matches it firmly. Clone size is shown for a subset of rows, as once, few, many or a class of expanded clone.

16 TRBJ2-3 TRBD2 few TRBV27 CASSLYLAGNTDTQYF TGTGCCAGCAGTTTATACCTAGCGGGGAACACAGATACGCAGTATTTT
16 TRBJ2-5 TRBD2 few TRBV7-3 CASSTSGGVTQETQYF TGTGCCAGCAGCACTAGCGGGGGGGTGACACAAGAGACCCAGTACTTC
16 TRBJ1-1 - - TRBV6-2/TRBV6-3 CASSYSVVQGGTEAFF TGTGCCAGCAGTTACTCGGTGGTACAGGGAGGCACTGAAGCTTTCTTT
16 TRBJ2-3 TRBD2 - TRBV6-5 CASSGGGSWSSDTQYF TGTGCCAGCAGCGGCGGGGGATCGTGGTCTTCAGATACGCAGTATTTT
15 TRBJ2-2 TRBD1 - TRBV14 CASSIRQGWSGELFF TGTGCCAGCAGCATTAGACAGGGATGGTCCGGGGAGCTGTTTTTT
15 TRBJ2-1 - few TRBV28 CASSFYRLSYNEQFF TGTGCCAGCAGTTTCTACAGGCTCTCCTACAATGAGCAGTTCTTC
17 TRBJ1-5 - few TRBV4-2 CASSQEVALTANQPQHF TGTGCCAGCAGCCAAGAGGTGGCCCTCACGGCCAATCAGCCCCAGCATTTT
12 TRBJ2-3 - - TRBV19 CATWEASDTQYF TGTGCCACCTGGGAGGCCTCGGATACGCAGTATTTT
12 TRBJ1-1 - few TRBV28 CATSLGNTEAFF TGTGCCACCTCACTAGGGAACACTGAAGCTTTCTTT
16 TRBJ2-3 TRBD2 - TRBV6-2/TRBV6-3 CASSYWSDSGADTQYF TGTGCCAGCAGTTACTGGTCGGATAGCGGGGCAGATACGCAGTATTTT
13 TRBJ2-7 TRBD1 few TRBV5-1 CASVGTASYEQYF TGCGCCAGTGTCGGGACAGCCTCCTACGAGCAGTACTTC
15 TRBJ2-7 - many TRBV7-9 CASSSGTATTYEQYF TGTGCCAGCAGCTCGGGGACGGCCACAACCTACGAGCAGTACTTC
15 TRBJ2-1 - many TRBV7-2 CASSPRPGEYNEQFF TGTGCCAGCAGCCCCCGTCCGGGGGAATACAATGAGCAGTTCTTC
14 TRBJ2-1 - few TRBV6-2/TRBV6-3 CASSSAEVLDEQFF TGTGCCAGCAGTTCCGCGGAAGTGCTCGATGAGCAGTTCTTC
15 TRBJ1-5 TRBD1 few TRBV20-1 CSARELGQGNQPQHF TGCAGTGCTAGAGAGCTGGGACAGGGGAATCAGCCCCAGCATTTT
15 TRBJ1-2 - few TRBV7-9 CASSLGPAPNYGYTF TGTGCCAGCAGCTTGGGGCCAGCCCCTAACTATGGCTACACCTTC
12 TRBJ2-7 TRBD1 few TRBV2 CAIRDRVDEQYF TGTGCCATCCGGGACAGGGTGGACGAGCAGTACTTC
16 TRBJ2-1 - many TRBV28 CATAFLTGRGGNEQFF TGTGCCACCGCATTCTTAACAGGGAGGGGGGGCAATGAGCAGTTCTTC
15 TRBJ2-5 TRBD2 - TRBV5-1 CASSLVYGGEETQYF TGCGCCAGCAGCTTGGTCTACGGGGGGGAAGAGACCCAGTACTTC
16 TRBJ1-2 - - TRBV20-1 CSSSGTNTFINYGYTF TGCAGTTCCTCCGGGACAAATACCTTCATTAACTATGGCTACACCTTC
17 TRBJ1-1 - - TRBV12-5 CASGLVLRETWNTEAFF TGTGCTAGTGGTTTGGTACTTCGCGAGACCTGGAACACTGAAGCTTTCTTT
13 TRBJ1-6 - - TRBV6-5 CASSYATGSPLHF TGTGCCAGCAGTTACGCCACAGGATCACCCCTCCACTTT
14 TRBJ1-4 TRBD1 many TRBV7-9 CASSFGTGYEKLFF TGTGCCAGCAGCTTCGGGACAGGGTATGAAAAACTGTTTTTT
16 TRBJ2-3 - many TRBV6-5 CASSYIPYGHTDTQYF TGTGCCAGCAGTTACATACCTTACGGCCACACAGATACGCAGTATTTT